This T cell receptor beta chain emerged from a study of blood T cell repertoires in COVID-19. Background on the study: Samples taken during acute and convalescent COVID-19 were collected in the United States, Italy and Spain. Sample material is recorded as cDNA or gDNA derived from T cells, B-cell-depleted T cells, or PBMCs.

Germline CDR1 and CDR2: LGHDT and YNNKEL (reference sequence). With 4 bases removed from V and 8 bases from J, the gap between germline ends came to 16 bases. This CDR3 is built from 14 residues. Original processing methods: Estimation of nucleated cell counts was performed using reference gene primer amplification. Produced via immunoSEQ multiplex PCR; TCRdb's table is partial and in-frame only. D and trimming come from the DNA, and the V and J calls and clone size come from that table. The table includes more than 100,000 clones, 70% to 90% detected once. The sequenced sample consisted of peripheral blood. The receptor was isolated from a human donor in a cohort sampled during active COVID-19. The genes are TRBV3-1 (or the pseudogene TRBV3-2) and TRBJ2-3; D is possibly TRBD2 (6 bases). CDR3 amino acids: CASSRSSGSGTQYF. DNA for the CDR3: TGTGCCAGCAGCCGGAGTAGCGGAAGTGGTACGCAGTATTTT.